This record looks at one T cell receptor beta chain sequence and its context. This record belongs to a study of blood T cell repertoires in COVID-19. Assay: immunoSEQ multiplex PCR; the TCRdb copy retains only in-frame clones and omits some. The sample includes 120,000 or so clones, 90% of them seen just once. Sequencing was carried out using peripheral blood. This sequence was found in a man in his fifties with active COVID-19.

This CDR3 is CASSPGDRKNYGYTF. The DNA for the CDR3 is TGTGCCAGTAGTCCGGGGGACAGAAAGAACTATGGCTACACCTTC. The chain joins TRBV19 to TRBJ1-2; TRBD1 matches 7 bases. The V gene's germline CDR1 is LNHDA and CDR2 SQIVND (reference sequence). V shed 5 bases, J shed 2 bases, and the junction held 8 bases outside the gene matches. CDR3 length: 15 amino acids.